Here is one T cell receptor (beta chain) with its context. These data are taken from a study of PD-L1 blockade in urothelial cancer. As for the study in general: At some point between 2013 and 2014 therapy began: atezolizumab 1,200 mg intravenously every 3 weeks. Once treatment had started, blood was analyzed at 3 weeks (second dose) and again at 6 weeks. Researchers found blood samples held a median of approximately 150,000 T cells.

In germline, CDR1 is SGHVS, CDR2 FQNEAQ. The V gene end was trimmed by 0 bases and the J gene end by 5 bases; junction bases not matched to a gene: 6. This CDR3 has 16 amino acids. Sample time point: pretreatment peripheral blood. Sample contribution per patient ranged from 1 to 8, covering pretreatment and on-treatment. The method was immunoSEQ multiplex PCR; TCRdb's version includes in-frame clones alone and lacks a portion of them. This table holds tens of thousands of clones, approximately 86% found once. V and J are TRBV7-8 and TRBJ1-2, with 10 nucleotides matching TRBD1. The material sequenced was PBMCs, taken around atezolizumab (anti-PD-L1) treatment. The clonotype originates from a man between 60 and 75 years old with urothelial cancer. CDR3 residues: CASSLAQGQGGYGYTF. The CDR3 DNA sequence: TGTGCCAGCAGCTTAGCGCAAGGACAGGGGGGGTATGGCTACACCTTC.